The T cell receptor (beta chain) under discussion was sequenced for a study of naive and memory T cell subsets. An equimolar mix of two oligonucleotides served as the beta constant-region primer for TRBC1 and TRBC2. Via MiXCR, TCRdb re-called the UMI-ligation and nested PCR reads, giving one row per CDR3 protein. The sample consists of roughly 21,000 distinct CDR3 sequences, more than 9.5% of them appearing once. Overall study results and limits: Over 85% of naive TCR sequences appeared only once, unlike memory subsets.

Four subsets defined by CD45RA and CD27 were sorted after CD3, CD4, CD8 and live/dead staining. This CDR3 spans 16 amino acids. V dropped 0 bases and J dropped 2; count of bases not matched to a gene: 7. Germline-derived CDR1 and CDR2 are SGHRS and YFSETQ. This clonotype was recorded many times. Its antigen remains unknown. The sequencing input was central memory CD8+ T cells from blood. The chain couples TRBV5-1 to TRBJ2-7; 8 bases are a match to TRBD1. The receptor was derived from a human donor in good health. CDR3 DNA sequence: TGCGCCAGCAGCTTGGAGGGACAGGCGAGCCCCTACGAGCAGTACTTC. Residues: CASSLEGQASPYEQYF. Drawing the rest from reference TRBV5-1 and TRBJ2-7, the complete variable domain is KAGVTQTPRYLIKTRGQQVTLSCSPISGHRSVSWYQQTPGQGLQFLFEYFSETQRNKGNFPGRFSGRQFSNSRSEMNVSTLELGDSALYLCASSLEGQASPYEQYFGPGTRLTVT.